This T cell receptor (beta chain) was captured by sequencing in a study of blood T cell repertoires in COVID-19. Overall study: From T cells, B-cell-depleted T cells, or PBMCs came the material, which was cDNA or gDNA.

It was during active infection that Seattle patients were enrolled and then longitudinally followed. Germline values: CDR1 LNHDA, CDR2 SQIVND (reference sequence). Trimming removed 3 bases from V and 2 bases from J, with 11 bases in between. The CDR3 contains 15 residues. Per the authors' pipeline: Amplification from reference gene primers served as the basis for estimated nucleated cell counts. Assay: immunoSEQ multiplex PCR; the TCRdb copy retains only in-frame clones and omits some. Clonal size and the V and J genes are those of that table, whereas D and trimming came from the DNA. Of about 390,000 clones in the sample, over 75% were seen once.

Sequenced input: peripheral blood. The chain carries TRBV19 and TRBJ1-5; D is unresolved. This sequence originates from a woman aged 55-70 years with COVID-19, enrolled during active disease. The CDR3 DNA is TGTGCCAGTAGTATTTCTGAGACACGCAATCAGCCCCAGCATTTT. Its protein product is CASSISETRNQPQHF.